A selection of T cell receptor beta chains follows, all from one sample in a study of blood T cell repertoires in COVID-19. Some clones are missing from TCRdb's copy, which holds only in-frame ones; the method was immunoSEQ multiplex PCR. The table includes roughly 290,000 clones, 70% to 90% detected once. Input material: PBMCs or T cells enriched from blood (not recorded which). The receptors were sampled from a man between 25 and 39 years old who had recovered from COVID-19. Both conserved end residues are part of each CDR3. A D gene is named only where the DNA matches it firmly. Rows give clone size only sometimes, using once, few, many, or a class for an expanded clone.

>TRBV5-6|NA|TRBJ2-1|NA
TGTGCCAGCAGCCCCCCGGGGGTCTCCTACAATGAGCAGTTCTTC
CASSPPGVSYNEQFF
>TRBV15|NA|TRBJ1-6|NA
TGTGCCACCAGCAGAGATCGGTCCTCACCCCTCCACTTT
CATSRDRSSPLHF
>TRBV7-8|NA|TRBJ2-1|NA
TGTGCCAGCAGCTTAGCATACCGTCAGCGATACAATGAGCAGTTCTTC
CASSLAYRQRYNEQFF
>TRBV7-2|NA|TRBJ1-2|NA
TGTGCCAGCAGCCGCATAAGGGCCGGGGACTATGGCTACACCTTC
CASSRIRAGDYGYTF
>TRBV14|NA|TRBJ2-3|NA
TGTGCCAGCAGCCAAGACCCCCTCGCAGATACGCAGTATTTT
CASSQDPLADTQYF
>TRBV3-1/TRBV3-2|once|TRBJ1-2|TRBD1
TGTGCCAGCAGCAACATGACAGGGGGGAACTATGGCTACACCTTC
CASSNMTGGNYGYTF
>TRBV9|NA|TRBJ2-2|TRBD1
TGTGCCAGCAGGCCCCCCGGGACAGGGCCCGGGGAGCTGTTTTTT
CASRPPGTGPGELFF
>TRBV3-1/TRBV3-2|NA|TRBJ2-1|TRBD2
TGTGCCAGCAGCCAAGATATCGCTAGCGGGGGGGGTGAGCAGTTCTTC
CASSQDIASGGGEQFF
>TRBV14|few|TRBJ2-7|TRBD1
TGTGCCAGCAGCCCCCCCGGGACAGCTTCCTACGAGCAGTACTTC
CASSPPGTASYEQYF
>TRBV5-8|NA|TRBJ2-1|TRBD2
TGTGCCAGCAGCCATCGACTAGCGGGGGGCCCAAGCTCCTACAATGAGCAGTTCTTC
CASSHRLAGGPSSYNEQFF
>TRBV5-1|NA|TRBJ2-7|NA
TGCGCCAGCAGCTCCTCACAGGCAGCCTACGAGCAGTACTTC
CASSSSQAAYEQYF
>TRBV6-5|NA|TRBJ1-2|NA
TGTGCCAGCAGCCACGACAGTAACTATGGCTACACCTTC
CASSHDSNYGYTF
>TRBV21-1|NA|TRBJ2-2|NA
TGTGCCAGCAGCAAAAAGACGGGGGGTGGGACCGGGGAGCTGTTTTTT
CASSKKTGGGTGELFF
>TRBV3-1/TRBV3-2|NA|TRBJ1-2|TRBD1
TGTGCCAGCAGCCAATGGGACAGAAATAACTATGGCTACACCTTC
CASSQWDRNNYGYTF
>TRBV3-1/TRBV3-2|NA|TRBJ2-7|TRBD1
TGTGCCAGCAGCCAAGAACTCGGACAGGGCTACGAGCAGTACTTC
CASSQELGQGYEQYF
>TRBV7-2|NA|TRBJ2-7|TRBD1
TGTGCCAGCAGCTTCCCGCTGGGACAGGGTTCTTACGAGCAGTACTTC
CASSFPLGQGSYEQYF
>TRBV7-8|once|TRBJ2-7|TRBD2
TGTGCCAGCAGCTTAGTGGCTAGCGGGCCCTACGAGCAGTACTTC
CASSLVASGPYEQYF
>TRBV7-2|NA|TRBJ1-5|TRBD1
TGTGCCAGCAGCCCCCGGACAGGTAATCAGCCCCAGCATTTT
CASSPRTGNQPQHF
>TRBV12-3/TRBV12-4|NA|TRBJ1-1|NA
TGTGCCAGCAAGAGGGAGGCCACTGAAGCTTTCTTT
CASKREATEAFF
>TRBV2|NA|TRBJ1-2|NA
TGTGCCAGCAGCTCGGCGCGGGGGGGGATTAACGGCTACACCTTC
CASSSARGGINGYTF
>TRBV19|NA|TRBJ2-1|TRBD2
TGTGCCAGTAGCCTAGCGGGGGGGCCCTCAATTGAGCAGTTCTTC
CASSLAGGPSIEQFF
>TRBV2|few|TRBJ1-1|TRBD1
TGTGCCAGCAGTGACCCGACAGGGTACACTGAAGCTTTCTTT
CASSDPTGYTEAFF
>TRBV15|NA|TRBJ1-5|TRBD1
TGTGCCACCAAGGGCAGGGGGCCAGGTAATCAGCCCCAGCATTTT
CATKGRGPGNQPQHF
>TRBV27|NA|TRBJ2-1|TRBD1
TGTGCCAGCAGTCACCCAGGACAGGGAGCCTACAATGAGCAGTTCTTC
CASSHPGQGAYNEQFF
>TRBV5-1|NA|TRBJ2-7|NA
TGCGCCAGCAGCCAAGGAGAGGAAGGCTACGAGCAGTACTTC
CASSQGEEGYEQYF
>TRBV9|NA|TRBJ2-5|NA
TGTGCCAGCAGCGTAGTTGGTAGCCGGGGGGAGACCCAGTACTTC
CASSVVGSRGETQYF
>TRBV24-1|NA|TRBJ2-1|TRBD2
TGTGCCACCAGTGGTCCTAGCGGGCGAGGCTACAATGAGCAGTTCTTC
CATSGPSGRGYNEQFF
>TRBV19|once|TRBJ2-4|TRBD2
TGTGCCAGTAGTATCATAAGCGGGGGACTAGCCAAAAACATTCAGTACTTC
CASSIISGGLAKNIQYF
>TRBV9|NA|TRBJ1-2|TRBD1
TGTGCCAGCAGCGTAGCACAGGGGAGGCATGGCTACACCTTC
CASSVAQGRHGYTF
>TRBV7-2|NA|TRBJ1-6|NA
TGTGCCAGCACCCCCAGGGGCGCGGTAAGGGATTCACCCCTCCACTTT
CASTPRGAVRDSPLHF
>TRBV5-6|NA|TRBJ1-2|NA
TGTGCCAGCAGCTTGTTCGCGGGAGGCTACACCTTC
CASSLFAGGYTF
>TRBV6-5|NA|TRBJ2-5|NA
TGTGCCAGCAGTTTCACGGGGGTCCAAGAGACCCAGTACTTC
CASSFTGVQETQYF
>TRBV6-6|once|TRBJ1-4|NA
TGTGCCAGCAACTACAGGGAGCGGAGTGAAAAACTGTTTTTT
CASNYRERSEKLFF
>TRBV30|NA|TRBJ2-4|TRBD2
TGTGCCTGGAGCCGGGGAGGGGCAATGGACATTCAGTACTTC
CAWSRGGAMDIQYF
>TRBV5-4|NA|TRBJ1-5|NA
TGTGCCAGCAGCTTGTCGCCGCGTAGCAATCAGCCCCAGCATTTT
CASSLSPRSNQPQHF
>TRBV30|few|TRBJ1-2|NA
TGTGCCTTCTCGAAACTAGGAGGGAACTATGGCTACACCTTC
CAFSKLGGNYGYTF
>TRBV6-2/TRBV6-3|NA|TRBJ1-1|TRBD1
TGTGCCAGCAGTTCCCCCAGACAGGGGAGGACTGAAGCTTTCTTT
CASSSPRQGRTEAFF
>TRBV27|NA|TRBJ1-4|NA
TGTGCCAGCACCCTCCGCGGGGGTTTCGGGGCTAATGAAAAACTGTTTTTT
CASTLRGGFGANEKLFF
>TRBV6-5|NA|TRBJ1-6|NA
TGTGCCAGCAGTTACCTGGCAGGGGCTAGGAATTCACCCCTCCACTTT
CASSYLAGARNSPLHF
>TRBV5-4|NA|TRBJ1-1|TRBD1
TGTGCCAGCAGCTTAGGGGGCCTACTGGAGAACACTGAAGCTTTCTTT
CASSLGGLLENTEAFF
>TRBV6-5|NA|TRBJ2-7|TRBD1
TGTGCCAGCAGTCCTAGACAGGGGGTCTACGAGCAGTACTTC
CASSPRQGVYEQYF
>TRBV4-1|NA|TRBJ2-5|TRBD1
TGCGCCAGCAGCCAAGATCCGAGGGGGCTGGGGACCCAGTACTTC
CASSQDPRGLGTQYF
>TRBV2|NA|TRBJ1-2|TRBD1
TGTGCCAGCAGTGATCTTGGGACAGGGGGCTACACCTTC
CASSDLGTGGYTF
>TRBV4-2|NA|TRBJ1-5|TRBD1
TGTGCCAGCAGCCAAGATCGGGACAGGGATCAGCCCCAGCATTTT
CASSQDRDRDQPQHF
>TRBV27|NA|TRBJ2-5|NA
TGTGCCAGCAGTTCGAGGGTGCGTGGTGGGGAGACCCAGTACTTC
CASSSRVRGGETQYF
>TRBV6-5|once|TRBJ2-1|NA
TGTGCCAGCAGTTACTCGTCCCGGGAGCAGTTCTTC
CASSYSSREQFF
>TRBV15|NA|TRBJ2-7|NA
TGTGCCACCAGCGGAACCCGCGGGGCGGTCCTACGCGAGCAGTACTTC
CATSGTRGAVLREQYF
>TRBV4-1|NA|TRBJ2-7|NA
TGCGCCAGCAGCCAGCGGGACAGAGACTACGAGCAGTACTTC
CASSQRDRDYEQYF
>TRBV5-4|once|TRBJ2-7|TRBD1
TGTGCCAGCAGCCACCCTCCGGGGACAGGGGCCGAGCAGTACTTC
CASSHPPGTGAEQYF
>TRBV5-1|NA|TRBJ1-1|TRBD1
TGCGCCAGCAGATCACAGGGGGCGGGTGCTGAAGCTTTCTTT
CASRSQGAGAEAFF
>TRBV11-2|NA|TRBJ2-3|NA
TGTGCCAGCAGCTTCCTACAGGGAAGCACAGATACGCAGTATTTT
CASSFLQGSTDTQYF
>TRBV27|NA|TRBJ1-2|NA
TGTGCCAGCAGTGCGTGGGGCTTCTATGGCTACACCTTC
CASSAWGFYGYTF